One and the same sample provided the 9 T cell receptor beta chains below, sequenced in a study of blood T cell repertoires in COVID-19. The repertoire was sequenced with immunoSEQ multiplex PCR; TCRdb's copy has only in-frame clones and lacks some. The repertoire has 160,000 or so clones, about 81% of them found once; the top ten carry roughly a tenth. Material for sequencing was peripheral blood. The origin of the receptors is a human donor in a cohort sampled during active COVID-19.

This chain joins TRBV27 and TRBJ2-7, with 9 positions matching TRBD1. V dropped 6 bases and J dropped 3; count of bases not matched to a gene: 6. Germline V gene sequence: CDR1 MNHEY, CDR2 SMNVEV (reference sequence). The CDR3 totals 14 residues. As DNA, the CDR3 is TGTGCCAGCAGCCGGGGGACAGGGTACTACGAGCAGTACTTC. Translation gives CASSRGTGYYEQYF.

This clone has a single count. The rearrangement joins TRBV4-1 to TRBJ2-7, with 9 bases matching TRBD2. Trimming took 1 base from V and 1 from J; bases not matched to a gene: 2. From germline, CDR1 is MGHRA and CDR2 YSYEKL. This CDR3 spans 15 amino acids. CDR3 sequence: CASSQGLAGSYEQYF. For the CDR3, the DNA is TGCGCCAGCAGCCAAGGGCTAGCGGGGTCCTACGAGCAGTACTTC.

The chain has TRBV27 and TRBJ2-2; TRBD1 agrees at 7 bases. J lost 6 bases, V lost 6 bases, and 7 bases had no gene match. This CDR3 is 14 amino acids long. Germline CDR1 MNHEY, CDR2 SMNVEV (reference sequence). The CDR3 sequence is CASSPDRVPGELFF. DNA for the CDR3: TGTGCCAGCAGCCCAGACAGGGTCCCCGGGGAGCTGTTTTTT.

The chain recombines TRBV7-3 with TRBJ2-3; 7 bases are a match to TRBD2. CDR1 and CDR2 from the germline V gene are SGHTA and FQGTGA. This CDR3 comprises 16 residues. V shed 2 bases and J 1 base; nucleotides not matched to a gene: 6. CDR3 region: CASSLSGAGGTDTQYF. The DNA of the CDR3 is TGTGCCAGCAGCTTATCTGGGGCGGGAGGCACAGATACGCAGTATTTT.

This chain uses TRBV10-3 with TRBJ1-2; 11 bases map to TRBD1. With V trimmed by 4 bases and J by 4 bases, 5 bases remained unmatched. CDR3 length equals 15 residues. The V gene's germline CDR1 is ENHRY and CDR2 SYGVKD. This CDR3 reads CAISGNGTGGYGYTF. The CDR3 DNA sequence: TGTGCCATCAGTGGCAATGGGACAGGGGGCTATGGCTACACCTTC.

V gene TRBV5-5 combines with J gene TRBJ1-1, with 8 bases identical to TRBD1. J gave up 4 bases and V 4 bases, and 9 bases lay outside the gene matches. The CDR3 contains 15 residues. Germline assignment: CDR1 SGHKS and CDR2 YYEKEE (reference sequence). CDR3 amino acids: CASSARQGTGTEAFF. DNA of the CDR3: TGTGCCAGCAGCGCTCGACAGGGGACGGGCACTGAAGCTTTCTTT. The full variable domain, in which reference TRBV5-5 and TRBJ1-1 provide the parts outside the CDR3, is DAGVTQSPTHLIKTRGQQVTLRCSPISGHKSVSWYQQVLGQGPQFIFQYYEKEERGRGNFPDRFSARQFPNYSSELNVNALLLGDSALYLCASSARQGTGTEAFFGQGTRLTVV.

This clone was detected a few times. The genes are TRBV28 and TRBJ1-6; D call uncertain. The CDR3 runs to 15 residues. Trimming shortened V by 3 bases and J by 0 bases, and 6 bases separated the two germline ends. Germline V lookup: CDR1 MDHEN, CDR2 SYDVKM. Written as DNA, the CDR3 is TGTGCCAGCAGTTTTCCCAGCTCCTATAATTCACCCCTCCACTTT. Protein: CASSFPSSYNSPLHF.

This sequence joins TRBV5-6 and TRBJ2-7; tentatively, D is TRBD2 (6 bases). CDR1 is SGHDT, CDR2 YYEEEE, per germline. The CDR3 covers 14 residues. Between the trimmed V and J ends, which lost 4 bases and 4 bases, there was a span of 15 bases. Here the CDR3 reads CASSPLRGGYEQYF. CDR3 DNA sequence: TGTGCCAGCAGCCCACTGCGGGGCGGGTACGAGCAGTACTTC.

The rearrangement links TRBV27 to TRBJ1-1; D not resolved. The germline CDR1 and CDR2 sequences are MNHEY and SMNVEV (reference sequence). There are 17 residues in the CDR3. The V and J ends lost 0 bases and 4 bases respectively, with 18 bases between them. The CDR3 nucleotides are TGTGCCAGCAGTTTATCCCCCTCACTACAAGGAGGCACTGAAGCTTTCTTT. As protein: CASSLSPSLQGGTEAFF.